A single sample gave rise to the 17 T cell receptor beta chains below, sequenced in a study of OX40 agonist ivuxolimab in advanced cancers. This table comes from immunoSEQ multiplex PCR, and its TCRdb copy is limited to in-frame clones, with some not included. The sample carries more than 35,000 clones, 86% recorded once. The material sequenced was CD4+ or CD8+ T cells sorted from blood, taken in a trial of the OX40 agonist ivuxolimab. The receptors stem from an adult with an advanced solid tumor such as melanoma, head and neck, liver or kidney cancer.

This chain joins TRBV11-3 and TRBJ1-2; TRBD1 is a possible D gene (5 bases). Trimming stripped 5 bases from V and 2 bases from J, with 15 bases between. Germline loops: CDR1 SGHNT, CDR2 YENEEA. The length of the CDR3 is 15 residues. The CDR3 coding sequence is TGTGCCAGCAGCCCAATAGCCCGACAGAACTATGGCTACACCTTC. This sequence encodes CASSPIARQNYGYTF.

The chain joins TRBV21-1 to TRBJ1-1. TRBV21-1 is a known pseudogene. This CDR3 is built from 19 residues. CDR3 loop: CASSKGWRFVRAESTEAFF. CDR3 DNA: TGTGCCAGCAGCAAAGGTTGGAGGTTTGTAAGGGCGGAGAGCACTGAAGCTTTCTTT.

Only one count was recorded for this clone. V gene TRBV18 combines with J gene TRBJ1-3; D remains unclear. CDR3 length: 17 amino acids. The V end was cut by 0 bases, the J end by 0 bases, with 12 bases between. Germline V lookup: CDR1 KGHSH, CDR2 LQKENI. CDR3 coding DNA: TGTGCCAGCTCACCACCGATGCGGGCCCTCTCTGGAAACACCATATATTTT. Translated, it gives CASSPPMRALSGNTIYF.

The V gene is TRBV5-4, the J gene TRBJ2-7, with TRBD1 as a possible D gene (6 bases). V lost 2 bases, J lost 2 bases, and 11 bases lay in between. Germline CDR1 is SGHNT and CDR2 is YYREEE (reference sequence). There are 14 residues in the CDR3. The CDR3 here is CASSFGQLPYEQYF. The CDR3 DNA reads TGTGCCAGCAGCTTTGGACAGTTGCCCTACGAGCAGTACTTC.

The genes are TRBV19 and TRBJ2-3; D is unclear. V was pared by 0 bases and J by 5 bases, with 15 bases between. CDR3 size: 16 residues. Germline-derived CDR1 and CDR2 are LNHDA and SQIVND (reference sequence). CDR3 bases: TGTGCCAGTAGTATAGATTTATTGACCAAAGGAGATACGCAGTATTTT. This codes for CASSIDLLTKGDTQYF.

This chain joins TRBV5-4 and TRBJ2-3; 7 nucleotides agree with TRBD2. V gave up 4 bases and J gave up 1 base; unmatched junction bases: 6. Germline CDR1 reads SGHNT; CDR2 reads YYREEE (reference sequence). The CDR3 runs 15 residues. The CDR3 coding sequence is TGTGCCAGCAGCCTAGCTAGCGGACGCACAGATACGCAGTATTTT. Protein product: CASSLASGRTDTQYF. Using reference TRBV5-4 and TRBJ2-3 for the parts outside the CDR3, the full variable domain is ETGVTQSPTHLIKTRGQQVTLRCSSQSGHNTVSWYQQALGQGPQFIFQYYREEENGRGNFPPRFSGLQFPNYSSELNVNALELDDSALYLCASSLASGRTDTQYFGPGTRLTVL.

The V and J genes are TRBV5-1 and TRBJ2-7; possible D gene TRBD2, 5 bases. Germline V gene sequence: CDR1 SGHRS, CDR2 YFSETQ. The CDR3 spans 15 residues. Trimming pared 1 base from V and 2 bases from J, leaving 13 bases between. The CDR3 spells CASSLPEGSPYEQYF. The CDR3 DNA is TGCGCCAGCAGCTTGCCCGAAGGGAGCCCCTACGAGCAGTACTTC.

This rearrangement joins TRBV7-9 to TRBJ1-1; no clear D gene. Deletions cut 1 base from V and 1 base from J, with 19 bases between. The germline gives CDR1 SEHNR, CDR2 FQNEAQ (reference sequence). The CDR3 runs 18 residues. CDR3 DNA: TGTGCCAGCAGCTTAGGAACCCCCGGCGGGCAGAAGAACACTGAAGCTTTCTTT. Translation gives CASSLGTPGGQKNTEAFF.

This clone has more than one count but fewer than ten. The chain carries TRBV5-1 and TRBJ2-7, with D possibly called TRBD1 or TRBD2 (6 bases each). The CDR3 contains 15 residues. The V gene's germline CDR1 is SGHRS and CDR2 YFSETQ. The V end was cut by 6 bases, the J end by 0 bases, with 16 bases between. The CDR3 region is CASTSGGTSSYEQYF. Written as DNA, the CDR3 is TGCGCCAGCACCTCCGGCGGGACATCCTCCTACGAGCAGTACTTC.

This clone was seen more than once but under ten times. V and J are TRBV7-3 and TRBJ2-1, with D possibly being TRBD1 (6 bases). This CDR3 has 15 residues. The germline gives CDR1 SGHTA, CDR2 FQGTGA. Trimming took 1 base from V and 6 from J, leaving 13 bases between them. For the CDR3, the DNA is TGTGCCAGCAGCTTAAAGGGGCAGGGGTTCAATGAGCAGTTCTTC. Translation: CASSLKGQGFNEQFF.

Concerning this clone itself: The sample holds other DNA sequences that translate to the same CDR3. The rearrangement uses TRBV25-1 and TRBJ1-2, with a tentative D call TRBD1 (6 bases). The V gene's germline CDR1 is MGHDK and CDR2 SYGVNS. The length of the CDR3 is 14 residues. Trimming shortened V by 4 bases and J by 6 bases, and 15 bases separated the two germline ends. CDR3 nucleotide sequence: TGTGCCAGCAGTGGGGGTGGGGGGGCGGATGGCTACACCTTC. Translated: CASSGGGGADGYTF.

The J gene is TRBJ2-1, the V gene TRBV7-3, with 7 bases matching TRBD1. V lost 5 bases to trimming and J lost 5 bases; unmatched junction nucleotides: 9. The CDR3 is 15 residues long. From germline, CDR1 is SGHTA and CDR2 FQGTGA. The CDR3 loop reads CASSPMRQGDNEQFF. As DNA, the CDR3 is TGTGCCAGCAGCCCGATGAGACAGGGAGACAATGAGCAGTTCTTC.

The rearrangement uses TRBV5-1 and TRBJ2-5, with TRBD2 identical over 10 bases. The CDR3 covers 14 residues. Germline CDR1 is SGHRS and CDR2 is YFSETQ. J gave up 5 bases and V 3 bases, and 4 bases lay outside the gene matches. The CDR3 nucleotides read TGCGCCAGCAGCTCACTAGCGGGGAGGGAGACCCAGTACTTC. Protein sequence: CASSSLAGRETQYF.

The chain combines TRBV6-5 with TRBJ1-1; D not resolved. V gave up 4 bases and J gave up 4 bases, with 10 bases separating them. The CDR3 is 13 residues long. Germline values: CDR1 MNHEY, CDR2 SVGAGI. CDR3 residues: CASSFATATEAFF. The CDR3 DNA reads as TGTGCCAGCAGTTTCGCGACTGCCACTGAAGCTTTCTTT.

The chain employs TRBV13 and TRBJ2-3, with 12 bases fitting TRBD2. The CDR3 runs to 16 residues. The germline CDR1 and CDR2 sequences are PRHDT and FYEKMQ (reference sequence). With 6 bases clipped from V and 2 bases from J, the junction kept 6 bases outside the gene matches. DNA for the CDR3: TGTGCCAGCAGTACCCCTAGCGGGGGGGTCACAGATACGCAGTATTTT. Amino acids: CASSTPSGGVTDTQYF.

This chain uses TRBV5-6 with TRBJ2-7; D is unresolved. There are 13 residues in the CDR3. CDR1 SGHDT and CDR2 YYEEEE come from the germline V gene. V was shortened by 3 bases and J by 0 bases, with 7 bases between the two germline ends. In nucleotides, the CDR3 is TGTGCCAGCAGCTCCCGGCTCTCCTACGAGCAGTACTTC. Its translation: CASSSRLSYEQYF.

The chain uses TRBV4-2 and TRBJ1-3; D uncertain. This CDR3 spans 17 amino acids. V was clipped by 0 bases and J by 0 bases, with 12 bases between them. In germline, CDR1 is LGHNA, CDR2 YNFKEQ. CDR3 nucleotides: TGTGCCAGCAGCCAAGATCTTGAGGGTCGCTCTGGAAACACCATATATTTT. It encodes CASSQDLEGRSGNTIYF.